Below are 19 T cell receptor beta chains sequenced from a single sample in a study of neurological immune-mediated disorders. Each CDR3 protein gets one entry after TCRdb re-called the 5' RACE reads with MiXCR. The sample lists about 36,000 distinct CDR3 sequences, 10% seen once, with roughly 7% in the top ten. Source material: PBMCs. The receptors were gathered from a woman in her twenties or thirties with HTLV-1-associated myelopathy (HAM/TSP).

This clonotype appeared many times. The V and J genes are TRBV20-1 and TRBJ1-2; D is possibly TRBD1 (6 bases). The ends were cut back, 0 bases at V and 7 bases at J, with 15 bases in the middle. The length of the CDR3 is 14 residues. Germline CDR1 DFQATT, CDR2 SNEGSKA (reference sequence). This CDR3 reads CSARDLQGLAGYTF. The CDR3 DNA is TGCAGTGCTAGAGATCTACAGGGCTTGGCTGGCTACACCTTC.

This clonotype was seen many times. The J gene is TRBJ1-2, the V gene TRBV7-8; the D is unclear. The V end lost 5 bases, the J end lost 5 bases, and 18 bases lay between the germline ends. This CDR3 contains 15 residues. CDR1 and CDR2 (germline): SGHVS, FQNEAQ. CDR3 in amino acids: CASSRSALPPYGYTF. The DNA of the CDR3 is TGTGCCAGCAGCCGGTCAGCCTTACCCCCATATGGCTACACCTTC. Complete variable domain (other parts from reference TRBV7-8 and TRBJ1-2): GAGVSQSPRYKVAKRGQDVALRCDPISGHVSLFWYQQALGQGPEFLTYFQNEAQLDKSGLPSDRFFAERPEGSVSTLKIQRTQQEDSAVYLCASSRSALPPYGYTFGSGTRLTVV.

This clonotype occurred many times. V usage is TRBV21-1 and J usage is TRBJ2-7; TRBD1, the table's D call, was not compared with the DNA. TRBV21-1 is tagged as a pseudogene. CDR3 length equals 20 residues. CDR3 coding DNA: TGTGCCAGCAGCAAAGGCCGACCAGGACAGGGGGCTACTCCAACCTACGAGCAGTACTTC. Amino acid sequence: CASSKGRPGQGATPTYEQYF.

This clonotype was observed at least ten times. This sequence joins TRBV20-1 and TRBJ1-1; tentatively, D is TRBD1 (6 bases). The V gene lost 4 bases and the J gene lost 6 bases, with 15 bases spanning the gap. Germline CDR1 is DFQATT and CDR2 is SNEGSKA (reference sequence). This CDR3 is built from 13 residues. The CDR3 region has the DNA TGCAGTGCTAAAACACAGGGTCGCGCTGAAGCTTTCTTT. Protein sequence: CSAKTQGRAEAFF.

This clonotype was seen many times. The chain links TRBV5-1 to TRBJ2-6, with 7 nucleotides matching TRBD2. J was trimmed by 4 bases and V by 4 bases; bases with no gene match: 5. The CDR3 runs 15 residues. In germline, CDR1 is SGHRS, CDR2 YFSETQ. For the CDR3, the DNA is TGCGCCAGCAGCGCCGGGGGGTACGGGGCCAACGTCCTGACTTTC. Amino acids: CASSAGGYGANVLTF.

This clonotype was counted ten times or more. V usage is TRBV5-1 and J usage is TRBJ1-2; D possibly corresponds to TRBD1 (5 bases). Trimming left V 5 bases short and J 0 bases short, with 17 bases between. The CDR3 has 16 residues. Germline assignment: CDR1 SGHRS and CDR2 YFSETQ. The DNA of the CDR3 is TGCGCCAGCAGGTCGGCTAAGGACACCGCTAACTATGGCTACACCTTC. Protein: CASRSAKDTANYGYTF.

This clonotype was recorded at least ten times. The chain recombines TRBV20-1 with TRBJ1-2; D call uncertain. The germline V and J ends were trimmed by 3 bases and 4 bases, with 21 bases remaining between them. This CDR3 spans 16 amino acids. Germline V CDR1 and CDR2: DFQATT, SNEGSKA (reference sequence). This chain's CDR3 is CSARDLLRTEIYGYTF. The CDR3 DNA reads TGCAGTGCTAGGGACTTATTAAGGACGGAGATCTATGGCTACACCTTC.

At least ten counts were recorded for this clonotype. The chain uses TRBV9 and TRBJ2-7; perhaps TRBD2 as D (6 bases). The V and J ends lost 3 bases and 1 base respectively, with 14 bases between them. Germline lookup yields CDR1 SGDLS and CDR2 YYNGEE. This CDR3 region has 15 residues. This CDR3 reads CASSAGLASSYEQYF. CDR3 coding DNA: TGTGCCAGCAGCGCGGGTCTAGCGTCTTCCTACGAGCAGTACTTC.

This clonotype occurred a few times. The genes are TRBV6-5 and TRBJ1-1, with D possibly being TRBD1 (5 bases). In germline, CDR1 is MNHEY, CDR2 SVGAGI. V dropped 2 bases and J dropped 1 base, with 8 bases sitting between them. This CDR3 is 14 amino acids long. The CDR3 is CASSYGGRNTEAFF. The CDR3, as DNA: TGTGCCAGCAGTTACGGGGGACGGAACACTGAAGCTTTCTTT.

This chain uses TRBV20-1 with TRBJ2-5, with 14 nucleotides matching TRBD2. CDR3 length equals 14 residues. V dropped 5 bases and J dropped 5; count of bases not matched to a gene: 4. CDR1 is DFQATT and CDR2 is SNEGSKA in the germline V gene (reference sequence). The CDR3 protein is CSAGGLAGVETQYF. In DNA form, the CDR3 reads TGCAGTGCTGGGGGACTAGCGGGGGTTGAGACCCAGTACTTC.

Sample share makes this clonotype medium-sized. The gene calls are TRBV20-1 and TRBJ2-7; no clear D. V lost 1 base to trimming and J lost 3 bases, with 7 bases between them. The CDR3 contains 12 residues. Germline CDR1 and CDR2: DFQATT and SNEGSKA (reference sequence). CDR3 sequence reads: CSARGRFYEQYF. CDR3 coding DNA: TGCAGTGCTAGAGGCCGTTTCTACGAGCAGTACTTC.

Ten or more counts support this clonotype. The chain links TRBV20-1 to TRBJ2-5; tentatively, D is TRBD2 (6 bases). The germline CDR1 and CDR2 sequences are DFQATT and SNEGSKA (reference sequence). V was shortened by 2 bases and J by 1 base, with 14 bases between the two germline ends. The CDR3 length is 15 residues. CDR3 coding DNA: TGCAGTGCTAGACCCGGGGGAGCTATCCAAGAGACCCAGTACTTC. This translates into CSARPGGAIQETQYF.

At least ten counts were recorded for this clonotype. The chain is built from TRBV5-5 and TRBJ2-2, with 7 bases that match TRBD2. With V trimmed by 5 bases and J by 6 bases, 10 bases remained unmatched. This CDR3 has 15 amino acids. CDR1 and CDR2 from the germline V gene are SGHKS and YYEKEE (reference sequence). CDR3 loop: CASRSGRGDSGELFF. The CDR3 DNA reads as TGTGCCAGCAGATCCGGACGGGGGGACTCCGGGGAGCTGTTTTTT.

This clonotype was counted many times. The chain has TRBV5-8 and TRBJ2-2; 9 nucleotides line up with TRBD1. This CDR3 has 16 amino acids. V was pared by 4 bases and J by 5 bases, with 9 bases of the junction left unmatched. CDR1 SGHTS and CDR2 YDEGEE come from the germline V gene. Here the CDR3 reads CASSKRTGAITGELFF. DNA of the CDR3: TGTGCCAGCAGCAAACGGACAGGGGCGATAACCGGGGAGCTGTTTTTT.

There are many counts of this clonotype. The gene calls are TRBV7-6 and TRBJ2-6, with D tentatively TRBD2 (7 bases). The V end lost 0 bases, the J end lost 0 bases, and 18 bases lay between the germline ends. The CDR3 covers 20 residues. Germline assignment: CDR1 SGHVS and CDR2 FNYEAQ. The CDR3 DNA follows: TGTGCCAGCAGCTTAGCGCCCGGGGGGCCTCTGATCTCTGGGGCCAACGTCCTGACTTTC. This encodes CASSLAPGGPLISGANVLTF.

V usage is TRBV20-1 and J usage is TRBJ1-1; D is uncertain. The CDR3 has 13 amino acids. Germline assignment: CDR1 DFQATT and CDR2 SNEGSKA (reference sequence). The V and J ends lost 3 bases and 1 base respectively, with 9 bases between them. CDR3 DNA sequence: TGCAGTGCTAGTCTTACGACGAACACTGAAGCTTTCTTT. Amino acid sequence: CSASLTTNTEAFF.

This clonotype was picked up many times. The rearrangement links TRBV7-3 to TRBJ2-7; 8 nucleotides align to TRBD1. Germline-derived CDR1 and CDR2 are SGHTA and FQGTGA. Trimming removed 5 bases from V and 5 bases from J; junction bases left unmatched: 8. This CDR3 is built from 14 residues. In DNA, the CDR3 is TGTGCCAGCAGCAAGACAGGGGTTTTCGACGAGCAGTACTTC. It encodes CASSKTGVFDEQYF.

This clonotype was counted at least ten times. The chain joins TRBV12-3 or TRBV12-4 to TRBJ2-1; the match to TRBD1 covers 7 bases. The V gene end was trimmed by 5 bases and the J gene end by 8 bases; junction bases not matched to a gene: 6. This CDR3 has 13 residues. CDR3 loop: CASSPTGWYEQFF. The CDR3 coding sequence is TGTGCCAGCAGTCCGACAGGGTGGTATGAGCAGTTCTTC.

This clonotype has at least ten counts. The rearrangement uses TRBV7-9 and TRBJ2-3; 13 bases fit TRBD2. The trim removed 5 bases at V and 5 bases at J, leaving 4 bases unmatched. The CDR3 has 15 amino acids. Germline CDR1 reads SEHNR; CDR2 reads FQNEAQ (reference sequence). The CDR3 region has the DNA TGTGCCAGCAGCACCCGGACTAGCGGGGGAGATACGCAGTATTTT. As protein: CASSTRTSGGDTQYF. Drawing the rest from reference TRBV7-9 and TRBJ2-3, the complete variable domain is DTGVSQNPRHKITKRGQNVTFRCDPISEHNRLYWYRQTLGQGPEFLTYFQNEAQLEKSRLLSDRFSAERPKGSFSTLEIQRTEQGDSAMYLCASSTRTSGGDTQYFGPGTRLTVL.